A single sample is the source of the 32 T cell receptor beta chains below, sequenced in a study of blood T cell repertoires in COVID-19. Sequenced by immunoSEQ multiplex PCR; TCRdb stores in-frame clones only, minus some. The data show fewer than 75,000 clones, about 88% seen once. The specimen was peripheral blood. The receptors stem from a man aged 70 or older with acute or convalescent COVID-19.

The gene calls are TRBV18 and TRBJ1-2, with 9 bases aligning to TRBD1. The germline CDR1 and CDR2 sequences are KGHSH and LQKENI. V gave up 3 bases and J gave up 5 bases; unmatched junction bases: 4. The CDR3 sequence is 14 residues long. CDR3: CASSPTGGGYGYTF. CDR3 nucleotides: TGTGCCAGCTCACCGACAGGGGGGGGTTATGGCTACACCTTC.

This chain joins TRBV11-2 and TRBJ1-1, with 7 bases lining up with TRBD1. CDR3 length: 14 amino acids. Per the germline V gene, CDR1 is SGHAT and CDR2 is FQNNGV. V was clipped by 5 bases and J by 6 bases; unmatched bases: 9. This CDR3 is CASSRWGQGAEAFF. In nucleotides, the CDR3 is TGTGCCAGCAGCCGATGGGGGCAGGGGGCTGAAGCTTTCTTT.

This clone is a singleton in its sample. This chain connects TRBV6-5 to TRBJ1-3; D may be TRBD1 (6 bases). The CDR3 spans 15 residues. Germline CDR1 and CDR2: MNHEY and SVGAGI. Trimming removed 6 bases at V and 0 bases at J, with 12 bases between. CDR3 in DNA: TGTGCCAGCAGAGCTCAGGGGCCCTCTGGAAACACCATATATTTT. This encodes CASRAQGPSGNTIYF.

This chain links TRBV4-3 with TRBJ2-7; D is uncertain. Trimming stripped 1 base from V and 3 bases from J, with 10 bases between. The CDR3 has 14 amino acids. Germline V gene sequence: CDR1 LGHNA, CDR2 YSLEER. CDR3 in amino acids: CASSQVWQNYEQYF. Written as DNA, the CDR3 is TGCGCCAGCAGCCAAGTGTGGCAGAACTACGAGCAGTACTTC.

This clone was counted between two and nine times. V and J are TRBV12-3 or TRBV12-4 and TRBJ1-3, with D uncertain. This CDR3 is built from 13 residues. The V and J ends lost 2 bases and 3 bases respectively, with 5 bases between them. This chain's CDR3 is CASSLRVGNTIYF. CDR3 bases: TGTGCCAGCAGTTTACGGGTTGGAAACACCATATATTTT.

V is TRBV5-5 and J is TRBJ2-7, with TRBD1 as a possible D gene (5 bases). Germline V lookup: CDR1 SGHKS, CDR2 YYEKEE (reference sequence). The CDR3 loop spans 13 amino acids. With 4 bases removed from V and 0 bases from J, the gap between germline ends came to 8 bases. CDR3 protein: CASSTTASYEQYF. As DNA, the CDR3 is TGTGCCAGCAGCACGACAGCCTCCTACGAGCAGTACTTC.

V and J are TRBV28 and TRBJ1-5; tentative D call: TRBD1 (6 bases). This CDR3 contains 16 residues. The V and J ends lost 2 bases and 3 bases respectively, with 14 bases between them. Germline values: CDR1 MDHEN, CDR2 SYDVKM. CDR3 bases: TGTGCCAGCAGTTTACCCGGACAGTCACCCAATCAGCCCCAGCATTTT. Protein sequence: CASSLPGQSPNQPQHF.

This clone has a handful of counts. The chain links TRBV5-8 to TRBJ2-1, with 8 bases lining up with TRBD2. Germline V gene data show CDR1 as SGHTS and CDR2 as YDEGEE. The CDR3 has 13 residues. Unmatched junction bases numbered 9, after V lost 4 bases and J lost 12 bases. The CDR3 here is CASSHSSGGLQFF. The CDR3, as DNA: TGTGCCAGCAGCCATAGCTCGGGGGGGTTGCAGTTCTTC.

This chain connects TRBV6-2 or TRBV6-3 to TRBJ1-1; possibly TRBD1 for D (6 bases). Germline V gene data show CDR1 as MNHEY and CDR2 as SVGEGT. The CDR3 sequence is 14 residues long. V lost 0 bases and J 5 bases, leaving 10 bases between the germline ends. The CDR3 nucleotides are TGTGCCAGCAGTTACTCGCAGGGGTTTACTGAAGCTTTCTTT. Residues: CASSYSQGFTEAFF.

The genes are TRBV28 and TRBJ1-6, with D perhaps TRBD1 (5 bases). From germline, CDR1 is MDHEN and CDR2 SYDVKM. There are 15 residues in the CDR3. The germline V and J ends were trimmed by 5 bases and 2 bases, with 10 bases remaining between them. The CDR3 protein is CASSARVPYNSPLHF. CDR3 nucleotides: TGTGCCAGCAGTGCCAGGGTCCCCTATAATTCACCCCTCCACTTT.

This chain links TRBV24-1 with TRBJ2-7; TRBD1 is a possible D gene (6 bases). The CDR3 covers 17 residues. CDR1 and CDR2 from the germline V gene are KGHDR and SFDVKD. V was cut by 5 bases and J by 0 bases, with 19 bases left in between. Here the CDR3 reads CATSALGAPGPSYEQYF. The CDR3, as DNA: TGTGCCACCAGTGCCCTGGGGGCTCCGGGGCCCTCCTACGAGCAGTACTTC.

The CDR3 sequence is CASSQASGGRGETQYF. The CDR3 region has the DNA TGTGCCAGCAGCCAAGCCTCCGGGGGGCGCGGGGAGACCCAGTACTTC. The chain combines TRBV3-1 (or the pseudogene TRBV3-2) with TRBJ2-5, with TRBD2 as a possible D gene (7 bases). The CDR3 length is 16 residues. The germline V gene has CDR1 LGHDT and CDR2 YNNKEL (reference sequence). Trimming took off 1 base at V and 5 bases at J, with 17 bases between the two ends.

This clone has just a few counts. The CDR3 is CASSDFRDRGRYTEAFF. For the CDR3, the DNA is TGTGCCAGCAGTGATTTCAGGGACAGGGGGCGGTACACTGAAGCTTTCTTT. The V gene is TRBV2, the J gene TRBJ1-1; TRBD1 matches 12 bases. The CDR3 runs 17 residues. With 3 bases clipped from V and 3 bases from J, the junction kept 8 bases outside the gene matches. Germline lookup yields CDR1 SNHLY and CDR2 FYNNEI.

This sequence joins TRBV2 and TRBJ1-1; D unclear. Germline CDR1 reads SNHLY; CDR2 reads FYNNEI. Between the trimmed V and J ends, which lost 8 bases and 4 bases, there was a span of 14 bases. The CDR3 covers 13 residues. CDR3 loop: CASRSKSSTEAFF. CDR3 coding DNA: TGTGCCAGCCGATCTAAGAGTAGCACTGAAGCTTTCTTT.

The chain carries TRBV27 and TRBJ1-1; no definite D call. The CDR3 runs to 14 residues. CDR1 and CDR2 from the germline V gene are MNHEY and SMNVEV (reference sequence). Between the trimmed V and J ends, which lost 5 bases and 4 bases, there was a span of 14 bases. The CDR3 protein is CASSSGWFGTEAFF. DNA for the CDR3: TGTGCCAGCAGTAGCGGTTGGTTTGGCACTGAAGCTTTCTTT.

V gene TRBV6-5 combines with J gene TRBJ2-3; 8 positions agree with TRBD2. The trim removed 7 bases at V and 6 bases at J, leaving 12 bases unmatched. The germline V gene encodes CDR1 MNHEY and CDR2 SVGAGI. CDR3 size: 15 residues. The CDR3 reads CASKEYWRGEDTQYF. In DNA, the CDR3 is TGTGCCAGCAAAGAATACTGGCGGGGGGAGGATACGCAGTATTTT.

The V and J genes are TRBV2 and TRBJ1-5; 8 nucleotides agree with TRBD1. CDR1 and CDR2 from the germline V gene are SNHLY and FYNNEI. After removal of 5 bases from V and 14 bases from J, the junction contained 14 bases not matched to a gene. The CDR3 extends over 14 amino acids. The CDR3 region is CASSQQGGVNIEHF. The CDR3 bases are TGTGCCAGCAGTCAACAGGGGGGGGTCAATATTGAGCATTTT. Drawing the rest from reference TRBV2 and TRBJ1-5, the complete variable domain is EPEVTQTPSHQVTQMGQEVILRCVPISNHLYFYWYRQILGQKVEFLVSFYNNEISEKSEIFDDQFSVERPDGSNFTLKIRSTKLEDSAMYFCASSQQGGVNIEHFGDGTRLSIL.

This clone was detected once. The chain employs TRBV12-5 and TRBJ2-1, with 13 bases aligning to TRBD2. V trimming: 6 bases; J trimming: 2 bases; junction bases outside the gene matches: 7. This CDR3 is 17 amino acids long. Germline-derived CDR1 and CDR2 are LGHNT and FRNRAP. The CDR3 loop is CASGAGTSGETYNEQFF. Here the CDR3 DNA reads TGTGCTAGTGGGGCCGGGACTAGCGGGGAAACCTACAATGAGCAGTTCTTC.

This clone has just one count. The chain combines TRBV2 with TRBJ1-2, with D perhaps TRBD1 (5 bases). The CDR3 has 15 amino acids. Germline assignment: CDR1 SNHLY and CDR2 FYNNEI. V lost 6 bases and J lost 4, with 18 bases in between. The CDR3 region is CASSWAGSGGYGYTF. DNA for the CDR3: TGTGCCAGCAGCTGGGCGGGTTCGGGGGGCTATGGCTACACCTTC.

This chain links TRBV4-2 with TRBJ1-2; D may be TRBD1 (5 bases). CDR1 is LGHNA and CDR2 is YNFKEQ in the germline V gene. The CDR3 consists of 14 residues. V gave up 1 base and J gave up 0 bases, with 6 bases separating them. CDR3 loop: CASSQAGPNYGYTF. The CDR3 bases are TGTGCCAGCAGCCAAGCAGGGCCTAACTATGGCTACACCTTC.

The chain employs TRBV28 and TRBJ1-1; 8 bases agree with TRBD1. The CDR3 has 17 residues. Germline V gene lookup returns CDR1 MDHEN and CDR2 SYDVKM. V shed 2 bases, J shed 2 bases, and the junction held 10 bases outside the gene matches. The CDR3 coding sequence is TGTGCCAGCAGTTTAAAGGCGGCAGGGGGCTCAAACACTGAAGCTTTCTTT. This sequence encodes CASSLKAAGGSNTEAFF. Full variable domain (rest looked up from reference TRBV28 and TRBJ1-1): DVKVTQSSRYLVKRTGEKVFLECVQDMDHENMFWYRQDPGLGLRLIYFSYDVKMKEKGDIPEGYSVSREKKERFSLILESASTNQTSMYLCASSLKAAGGSNTEAFFGQGTRLTVV.

A note on this clone: This CDR3 is also generated by other DNA sequences in the sample. The chain joins TRBV24-1 to TRBJ2-7, with a weak D call TRBD2 (6 bases). Per germline, CDR1 KGHDR and CDR2 SFDVKD. There are 13 residues in the CDR3. The ends were cut back, 4 bases at V and 3 bases at J, with 9 bases in the middle. The CDR3 region is CATSETGGYEQYF. The CDR3 DNA reads as TGTGCCACCAGTGAAACCGGGGGCTACGAGCAGTACTTC.

V is TRBV25-1 and J is TRBJ1-2; TRBD1 agrees at 7 bases. Germline CDR1 and CDR2: MGHDK and SYGVNS. This CDR3 has 16 amino acids. With V trimmed by 4 bases and J by 4 bases, 12 bases remained unmatched. The CDR3 reads CASSANRDSKGYGYTF. CDR3 in DNA: TGTGCCAGCAGTGCGAACCGGGACAGCAAAGGCTATGGCTACACCTTC.

This chain connects TRBV21-1 to TRBJ2-7; no DNA check was done on the table's D call, TRBD2. TRBV21-1 is a recognized pseudogene. This CDR3 has 17 amino acids. This CDR3 is CASSMGPGGDSSYEQYF. DNA for the CDR3: TGTGCCAGCAGCATGGGGCCCGGGGGTGACTCCTCCTACGAGCAGTACTTC.

The chain recombines TRBV3-1 (or the pseudogene TRBV3-2) with TRBJ2-7; tentatively, D is TRBD1 (5 bases). V lost 0 bases to trimming and J lost 6 bases, with 21 bases between them. The CDR3 has 17 residues. Germline V gene lookup returns CDR1 LGHDT and CDR2 YNNKEL (reference sequence). For the CDR3, the DNA is TGTGCCAGCAGCCAAGAACGTATACAGGTTGATCGCTGCGAGCAGTACTTC. Encoded protein: CASSQERIQVDRCEQYF.

The rearrangement joins TRBV25-1 to TRBJ1-6; tentative D call: TRBD1 (6 bases). Germline values: CDR1 MGHDK, CDR2 SYGVNS. CDR3 length: 16 residues. Trimming pared 8 bases from V and 5 bases from J, leaving 19 bases between. The CDR3 DNA sequence: TGTGCCAGCGGAAGGGGGGGCCTAGGGGATAATTCACCCCTCCACTTT. Its protein is CASGRGGLGDNSPLHF.

This clone was seen a handful of times. This chain connects TRBV19 to TRBJ1-5; weak D call: TRBD1 (6 bases). From germline, CDR1 is LNHDA and CDR2 SQIVND (reference sequence). The CDR3 loop spans 14 amino acids. V gave up 7 bases and J gave up 3 bases, with 13 bases separating them. As DNA, the CDR3 is TGTGCCAGTAATCTCCGGGACACCAATCAGCCCCAGCATTTT. Protein product: CASNLRDTNQPQHF.

The rearrangement links TRBV7-2 to TRBJ2-4; no reliable D call. The ends were cut back, 2 bases at V and 1 base at J, with 6 bases in the middle. This CDR3 region has 14 residues. The germline gives CDR1 SGHTA, CDR2 FQGNSA. The CDR3 region is CASSLLQAKNIQYF. Here the CDR3 DNA reads TGTGCCAGCAGCTTACTACAGGCCAAAAACATTCAGTACTTC.

The chain has TRBV12-5 and TRBJ2-7, with a possible D match to TRBD1 (6 bases). This CDR3 spans 16 amino acids. Trimming removed 7 bases from V and 3 bases from J, with 22 bases in between. The germline gives CDR1 LGHNT, CDR2 FRNRAP. CDR3 loop: CASAKYRVTGIYEQYF. The CDR3 nucleotides are TGTGCTAGTGCTAAATACAGGGTTACAGGTATCTACGAGCAGTACTTC.

There are a few counts of this clone. V gene TRBV30 combines with J gene TRBJ1-6; the D gene is possibly TRBD1 (5 bases). V shed 2 bases and J shed 8 bases, with 19 bases lying between them. The CDR3 runs to 16 residues. Germline V gene data show CDR1 as GTSNPN and CDR2 as SVGIG (reference sequence). As DNA, the CDR3 is TGTGCCTGGAGTTCGAACAGGTTCTCCAGGGATTCACCCCTCCACTTT. This gives the protein CAWSSNRFSRDSPLHF.

CDR3 nucleotides: TGTGCCAGCAGCCCACAGGGGGCGATAACTGAAGCTTTCTTT. It specifies CASSPQGAITEAFF. The genes are TRBV7-3 and TRBJ1-1; 9 nucleotides agree with TRBD1. The CDR3 loop spans 14 amino acids. The germline gives CDR1 SGHTA, CDR2 FQGTGA. J gave up 5 bases and V 5 bases, and 6 bases lay outside the gene matches.

This clone was observed a few times. This chain joins TRBV28 and TRBJ1-1; D gene unclear. Per the germline V gene, CDR1 is MDHEN and CDR2 is SYDVKM. CDR3 size: 11 residues. Trimming took off 7 bases at V and 7 bases at J, with 10 bases between the two ends. CDR3 sequence: CASTTEGEAFF. The CDR3, as DNA: TGTGCCAGCACCACCGAGGGTGAAGCTTTCTTT.